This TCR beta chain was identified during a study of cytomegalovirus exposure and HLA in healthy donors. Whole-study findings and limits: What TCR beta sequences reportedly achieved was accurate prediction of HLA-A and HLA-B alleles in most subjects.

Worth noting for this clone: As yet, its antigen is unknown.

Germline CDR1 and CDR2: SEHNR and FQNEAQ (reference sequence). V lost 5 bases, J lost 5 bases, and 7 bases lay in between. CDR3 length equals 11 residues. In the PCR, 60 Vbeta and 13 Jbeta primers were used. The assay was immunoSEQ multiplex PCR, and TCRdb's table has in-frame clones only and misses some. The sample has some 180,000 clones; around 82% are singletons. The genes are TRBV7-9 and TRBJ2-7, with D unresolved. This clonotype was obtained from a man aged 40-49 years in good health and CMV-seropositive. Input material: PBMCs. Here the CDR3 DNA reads TGTGCCAGCAGCCTCCGGGACGAGCAGTACTTC. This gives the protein CASSLRDEQYF.